The 19 T cell receptor beta chains given below trace back to one sample, sequenced in a study of T cell changes during pregnancy in multiple sclerosis. TCRdb's table, derived via immunoSEQ multiplex PCR, lists solely in-frame clones and lacks some. The top ten hold 2.8% of the sample, which has over 70,000 clones, 85% to 95% seen once. This material consisted of peripheral blood, taken in the third trimester of pregnancy. These receptors were obtained from a female donor in good health, enrolled as a control in a pregnancy study.

This clone was seen once. The V gene is TRBV14, the J gene TRBJ2-1; tentatively, D is TRBD2 (6 bases). CDR1 and CDR2 (germline): SGHDN, FVKESK. V was trimmed by 4 bases and J by 11 bases, leaving 9 bases between them. This CDR3 has 11 amino acids. CDR3 loop: CASSLGGQQFF. As DNA, the CDR3 is TGTGCCAGCAGCCTGGGGGGACAGCAGTTCTTC. Drawing the rest from reference TRBV14 and TRBJ2-1, the complete variable domain is EAGVTQFPSHSVIEKGQTVTLRCDPISGHDNLYWYRRVMGKEIKFLLHFVKESKQDESGMPNNRFLAERTGGTYSTLKVQPAELEDSGVYFCASSLGGQQFFGPGTRLTVL.

The rearrangement links TRBV19 to TRBJ1-1, with D perhaps matching TRBD1 (6 bases). The germline gives CDR1 LNHDA, CDR2 SQIVND (reference sequence). The CDR3 is made up of 15 amino acids. Trimming left V 5 bases short and J 0 bases short, with 13 bases between. CDR3 in amino acids: CASSSRQEMNTEAFF. The DNA for the CDR3 is TGTGCCAGTAGTTCAAGACAGGAGATGAACACTGAAGCTTTCTTT.

This clone was seen a few times. The V and J genes are TRBV5-5 and TRBJ2-1; 9 nucleotides align to TRBD1. The CDR3 runs to 16 residues. The germline CDR1 and CDR2 sequences are SGHKS and YYEKEE (reference sequence). After removal of 4 bases from V and 3 bases from J, the junction contained 8 bases not matched to a gene. The CDR3 spells CASSGDRGFLYNEQFF. CDR3 nucleotides: TGTGCCAGCAGCGGAGACAGGGGGTTCCTCTACAATGAGCAGTTCTTC.

The rearrangement links TRBV9 to TRBJ2-2; 7 bases line up with TRBD1. This CDR3 spans 14 amino acids. V shed 6 bases, J shed 6 bases, and the junction held 8 bases outside the gene matches. Germline V gene sequence: CDR1 SGDLS, CDR2 YYNGEE. The CDR3 region is CASTPPTGAGELFF. For the CDR3, the DNA is TGTGCCAGCACCCCTCCCACAGGGGCCGGGGAGCTGTTTTTT.

This chain links TRBV27 with TRBJ2-7; tentatively, D is TRBD1 (5 bases). Germline CDR1 is MNHEY and CDR2 is SMNVEV (reference sequence). The CDR3 extends over 15 amino acids. With 2 bases removed from V and 4 bases from J, the gap between germline ends came to 15 bases. CDR3 amino acids: CASSLIYQGGYEQYF. CDR3 sequence (DNA): TGTGCCAGCAGTTTAATATACCAGGGTGGGTACGAGCAGTACTTC.

V is TRBV27 and J is TRBJ2-5, with TRBD2 identical over 12 bases. This CDR3 has 15 amino acids. Germline values: CDR1 MNHEY, CDR2 SMNVEV (reference sequence). Unmatched junction bases numbered 6, after V lost 6 bases and J lost 4 bases. CDR3 sequence reads: CASSELAGGGETQYF. As DNA, the CDR3 is TGTGCCAGCAGCGAACTAGCGGGGGGTGGAGAGACCCAGTACTTC.

V usage is TRBV10-3 and J usage is TRBJ2-1; 9 bases fit TRBD2. The germline gives CDR1 ENHRY, CDR2 SYGVKD. Trimming cost V 2 bases and J 7 bases; bases outside gene matches: 6. The CDR3 has 15 amino acids. CDR3 sequence (DNA): TGTGCCATCAGTGAGCTAGCGGGATTTAGGAATGAGCAGTTCTTC. Amino acids: CAISELAGFRNEQFF.

The chain carries TRBV15 and TRBJ2-5, with TRBD2 as a possible D gene (6 bases). This CDR3 is 14 amino acids long. CDR1 and CDR2 (germline): LNHNV, YYDKDF (reference sequence). The V and J ends lost 1 base and 5 bases respectively, with 11 bases between them. CDR3: CATSRVGSGETQYF. In nucleotides, the CDR3 is TGTGCCACCAGCAGAGTCGGGAGTGGGGAGACCCAGTACTTC.

J is TRBJ1-2 and V is TRBV29-1; no firm D call. This CDR3 spans 12 amino acids. CDR1 SQVTM and CDR2 ANQGSEA come from the germline V gene. V was trimmed by 3 bases and J by 9 bases, leaving 14 bases between them. This chain's CDR3 is CSVDGGGSSYTF. DNA for the CDR3: TGCAGCGTTGACGGCGGCGGTAGCAGCTACACCTTC.

The table lists this clone with a count of one. V is TRBV14 and J is TRBJ1-6; 7 bases fit TRBD1. The CDR3 consists of 14 residues. Germline values: CDR1 SGHDN, CDR2 FVKESK. The V segment lost 4 bases and the J segment 4 bases; nucleotides outside the gene matches: 1. The CDR3 DNA sequence: TGTGCCAGCAGCCTACAGGGGTATAATTCACCCCTCCACTTT. This codes for CASSLQGYNSPLHF.

The rearrangement links TRBV4-1 to TRBJ1-2; unclear D gene. Germline CDR1 MGHRA, CDR2 YSYEKL. The CDR3 extends over 15 amino acids. V was clipped by 2 bases and J by 8 bases, with 18 bases between them. CDR3 loop: CASSQNPPGSRGYTF. CDR3 DNA: TGCGCCAGCAGCCAAAACCCCCCCGGGTCACGGGGCTACACCTTC.

V usage is TRBV30 and J usage is TRBJ2-7; D might be TRBD2 (6 bases). Germline values: CDR1 GTSNPN, CDR2 SVGIG (reference sequence). Trimming left V 4 bases short and J 3 bases short, with 13 bases between. CDR3 length: 13 amino acids. The CDR3 is CAWTTSSGYEQYF. CDR3 nucleotide sequence: TGTGCCTGGACGACTAGTTCGGGCTACGAGCAGTACTTC.

This clone was detected only once. The chain couples TRBV5-1 to TRBJ2-5; 16 nucleotides line up with TRBD2. From germline, CDR1 is SGHRS and CDR2 YFSETQ. Germline trimming cut 4 bases from V and 0 bases from J; bases unmatched to any gene: 6. This CDR3 has 18 residues. CDR3 DNA: TGCGCCAGCAGCGATGGGACTAGCGGGAGGGTCCACCAAGAGACCCAGTACTTC. Encoded protein: CASSDGTSGRVHQETQYF.

This clone showed up just once. V gene TRBV2 combines with J gene TRBJ2-5, with 11 positions matching TRBD2. V lost 6 bases, J lost 1 base, and 1 base stayed unmatched. The CDR3 is 14 amino acids. Germline CDR1 SNHLY, CDR2 FYNNEI. The CDR3 reads CASRGLAAQETQYF. The CDR3 DNA follows: TGTGCCAGCAGGGGACTAGCGGCCCAAGAGACCCAGTACTTC.

J is TRBJ2-2 and V is TRBV30; the D gene is possibly TRBD2 (6 bases). The CDR3 sequence is 17 residues long. The V gene lost 0 bases and the J gene lost 5 bases, with 19 bases spanning the gap. Germline CDR1 and CDR2: GTSNPN and SVGIG (reference sequence). For the CDR3, the DNA is TGTGCCTGGAGTGTGCGAGGAGGGCAGGGAATAACCGGGGAGCTGTTTTTT. Translated: CAWSVRGGQGITGELFF. The whole variable domain, remainder taken from reference TRBV30 and TRBJ2-2, is SQTIHQWPATLVQPVGSPLSLECTVEGTSNPNLYWYRQAAGRGLQLLFYSVGIGQISSEVPQNLSASRPQDRQFILSSKKLLLSDSGFYLCAWSVRGGQGITGELFFGEGSRLTVL.

V is TRBV19 and J is TRBJ1-2; 8 bases line up with TRBD1. Trimming cost V 0 bases and J 1 base; bases outside gene matches: 4. This CDR3 is 16 amino acids long. CDR1 LNHDA and CDR2 SQIVND come from the germline V gene (reference sequence). Written as DNA, the CDR3 is TGTGCCAGTAGTATAGATCGACAGGGGCTTAACTATGGCTACACCTTC. Amino acids: CASSIDRQGLNYGYTF.

The V call is TRBV28, the J call TRBJ1-2; D is unresolved. The CDR3 length is 12 residues. Germline CDR1 and CDR2: MDHEN and SYDVKM. V shed 3 bases and J shed 5 bases, with 7 bases lying between them. CDR3 bases: TGTGCCAGCAGTTTTTTTGAGTATGGCTACACCTTC. This sequence encodes CASSFFEYGYTF.

CDR3 coding DNA: TGTGCCAGCAGCCTTGGTAGCGGGAACTACGAGCAGTACTTC. Translating it yields CASSLGSGNYEQYF. V is TRBV7-3 and J is TRBJ2-7; 8 bases align to TRBD2. Germline lookup yields CDR1 SGHTA and CDR2 FQGTGA. V was pared by 5 bases and J by 3 bases, with 6 bases of the junction left unmatched. The CDR3 extends over 14 amino acids.

This clone was seen a single time. J is TRBJ1-5 and V is TRBV19; the match to TRBD1 covers 7 bases. Germline V gene data show CDR1 as LNHDA and CDR2 as SQIVND (reference sequence). Trimming at V came to 5 bases and at J to 2 bases, leaving 3 bases not matched to a gene. This CDR3 has 14 residues. The CDR3 nucleotides read TGTGCCAGTAGTCCCGGACAGGGCAATCAGCCCCAGCATTTT. The encoded protein is CASSPGQGNQPQHF. Looking up the rest from reference TRBV19 and TRBJ1-5 gives the full variable domain: DGGITQSPKYLFRKEGQNVTLSCEQNLNHDAMYWYRQDPGQGLRLIYYSQIVNDFQKGDIAEGYSVSREKKESFPLTVTSAQKNPTAFYLCASSPGQGNQPQHFGDGTRLSIL.